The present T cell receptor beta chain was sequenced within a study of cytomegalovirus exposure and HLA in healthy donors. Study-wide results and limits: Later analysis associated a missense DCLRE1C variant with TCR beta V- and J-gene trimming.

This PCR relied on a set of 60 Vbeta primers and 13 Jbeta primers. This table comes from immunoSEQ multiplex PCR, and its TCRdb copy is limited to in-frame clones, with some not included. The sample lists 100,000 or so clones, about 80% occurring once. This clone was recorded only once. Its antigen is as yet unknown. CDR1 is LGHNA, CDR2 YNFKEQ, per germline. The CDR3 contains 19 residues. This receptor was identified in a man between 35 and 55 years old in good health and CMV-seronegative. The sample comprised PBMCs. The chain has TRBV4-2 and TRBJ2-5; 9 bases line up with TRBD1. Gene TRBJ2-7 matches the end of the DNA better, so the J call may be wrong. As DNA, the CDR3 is TGTGCCAGCAGCCAAGTGGTAGTAGGACAGGGGACTCCGTCCTACGAGCAGTACTTC. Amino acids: CASSQVVVGQGTPSYEQYF.